Each of the 30 T cell receptor beta chains below was sequenced from the same sample in a study of T cells in narcolepsy. TCRdb's table, derived via immunoSEQ multiplex PCR, lists solely in-frame clones and lacks some. The data show roughly 34,000 clones, with under 85% seen just once and around 1.3% held by the top ten. Sequenced: CD45RA- memory CD4+ T cells from PBMCs. The receptor source for this set is a human donor with narcolepsy.

The J gene is TRBJ1-2, the V gene TRBV18; 9 bases are shared with TRBD1. Germline V gene sequence: CDR1 KGHSH, CDR2 LQKENI. Losses at the gene ends were 6 bases for V and 2 bases for J; bases not matched to a gene: 10. The CDR3 is 16 residues long. The CDR3 bases are TGTGCCAGCTCTCCGACAGGGGGGAGAGGGAACTATGGCTACACCTTC. As protein: CASSPTGGRGNYGYTF.

J is TRBJ1-2 and V is TRBV28; no clear D. This CDR3 region has 15 residues. V was cut by 5 bases and J by 5 bases, with 18 bases left in between. Germline V gene lookup returns CDR1 MDHEN and CDR2 SYDVKM. CDR3 bases: TGTGCCAGCAGTCCCCAGCCAGTCGCTAGGTATGGCTACACCTTC. Protein: CASSPQPVARYGYTF.

V is TRBV5-6 and J is TRBJ2-2; D unclear. The length of the CDR3 is 15 residues. V lost 0 bases and J 4 bases, leaving 10 bases between the germline ends. Germline V gene data show CDR1 as SGHDT and CDR2 as YYEEEE. CDR3 bases: TGTGCCAGCAGCTTGGCAAGTGTTTTCACCGGGGAGCTGTTTTTT. It codes for CASSLASVFTGELFF. The variable domain in full, completed from reference TRBV5-6 and TRBJ2-2, reads DAGVTQSPTHLIKTRGQQVTLRCSPKSGHDTVSWYQQALGQGPQFIFQYYEEEERQRGNFPDRFSGHQFPNYSSELNVNALLLGDSALYLCASSLASVFTGELFFGEGSRLTVL.

The chain links TRBV18 to TRBJ2-6; D is tentatively TRBD1 or TRBD2 (5 bases each). Trimming took 2 bases from V and 1 from J, leaving 12 bases between them. Germline assignment: CDR1 KGHSH and CDR2 LQKENI. The CDR3 is 17 residues long. The CDR3 loop is CASSPYPGTSGANVLTF. CDR3 coding DNA: TGTGCCAGCTCACCATATCCCGGGACGTCTGGGGCCAACGTCCTGACTTTC.

This chain uses TRBV7-9 with TRBJ2-2; 8 bases map to TRBD2. This CDR3 spans 15 amino acids. Germline lookup yields CDR1 SEHNR and CDR2 FQNEAQ (reference sequence). J was trimmed by 1 base and V by 5 bases; bases with no gene match: 3. The CDR3 loop reads CASSTLAVNTGELFF. The CDR3 region has the DNA TGTGCCAGCAGCACACTAGCGGTGAACACCGGGGAGCTGTTTTTT. Complete variable domain (other parts from reference TRBV7-9 and TRBJ2-2): DTGVSQNPRHKITKRGQNVTFRCDPISEHNRLYWYRQTLGQGPEFLTYFQNEAQLEKSRLLSDRFSAERPKGSFSTLEIQRTEQGDSAMYLCASSTLAVNTGELFFGEGSRLTVL.

A word on this clone: Other DNA sequences from this sample encode an identical CDR3 as well. The genes are TRBV30 and TRBJ1-6, with D uncertain. The CDR3 extends over 14 amino acids. Germline-derived CDR1 and CDR2 are GTSNPN and SVGIG (reference sequence). Trimming removed 2 bases at V and 0 bases at J, with 5 bases between. The CDR3 region is CAWSPSSYNSPLHF. The CDR3 region has the DNA TGTGCCTGGAGTCCCAGCTCCTATAATTCACCCCTCCACTTT.

This clone was seen once. The V gene is TRBV7-3, the J gene TRBJ2-5; 7 bases fit TRBD2. J lost 4 bases, V lost 5 bases, and 13 bases had no gene match. The CDR3 runs 16 residues. The V gene's germline CDR1 is SGHTA and CDR2 FQGTGA. CDR3 sequence reads: CASSPWGGRSGETQYF. The DNA for the CDR3 is TGTGCCAGCAGCCCCTGGGGCGGGAGATCTGGAGAGACCCAGTACTTC.

The chain recombines TRBV7-2 with TRBJ2-5, with D uncertain. The CDR3 loop spans 13 amino acids. With 4 bases removed from V and 5 bases from J, the gap between germline ends came to 11 bases. In germline, CDR1 is SGHTA, CDR2 FQGNSA. CDR3 coding DNA: TGTGCCAGCAGCTATCGATTGACGGAGACCCAGTACTTC. This translates into CASSYRLTETQYF. Filled out from reference TRBV7-2 and TRBJ2-5, the complete variable domain reads GAGVSQSPSNKVTEKGKDVELRCDPISGHTALYWYRQSLGQGLEFLIYFQGNSAPDKSGLPSDRFSAERTGGSVSTLTIQRTQQEDSAVYLCASSYRLTETQYFGPGTRLLVL.

J is TRBJ2-5 and V is TRBV5-6; D remains ambiguous. The CDR3 contains 10 residues. Germline V gene lookup returns CDR1 SGHDT and CDR2 YYEEEE. The V gene lost 6 bases and the J gene lost 5 bases, with 5 bases spanning the gap. The CDR3: CASMGETQYF. In DNA form, the CDR3 reads TGTGCCAGCATGGGGGAGACCCAGTACTTC.

Only a few counts were recorded for this clone. The chain couples TRBV6-6 to TRBJ2-3; 13 bases line up with TRBD2. J gave up 5 bases and V 0 bases, and 2 bases lay outside the gene matches. This CDR3 contains 16 residues. In germline, CDR1 is MNHNY, CDR2 SVGAGI (reference sequence). CDR3 protein: CASSYSLAGGQDTQYF. CDR3 nucleotide sequence: TGTGCCAGCAGTTACTCACTAGCGGGGGGGCAAGATACGCAGTATTTT.

This clone has just one count. This rearrangement joins TRBV7-2 to TRBJ2-5; 9 positions agree with TRBD2. The length of the CDR3 is 15 residues. V trimming: 3 bases; J trimming: 0 bases; junction bases outside the gene matches: 2. The germline V gene encodes CDR1 SGHTA and CDR2 FQGNSA. CDR3 in DNA: TGTGCCAGCAGCTTCGGGACTAGCAACCAAGAGACCCAGTACTTC. Encoded protein: CASSFGTSNQETQYF.

The chain couples TRBV19 to TRBJ2-5; no definite D call. With 0 bases removed from V and 0 bases from J, the gap between germline ends came to 8 bases. The CDR3 is 15 amino acids. Germline CDR1 reads LNHDA; CDR2 reads SQIVND (reference sequence). The CDR3 coding sequence is TGTGCCAGTAGTATAGAACTACAGTACCAAGAGACCCAGTACTTC. Protein sequence: CASSIELQYQETQYF.

The chain couples TRBV6-5 to TRBJ2-1; no firm D call. The CDR3 consists of 13 residues. Trimming left V 6 bases short and J 9 bases short, with 15 bases between. The germline V gene encodes CDR1 MNHEY and CDR2 SVGAGI. CDR3 in amino acids: CASRLAAVREQFF. DNA for the CDR3: TGTGCCAGCAGACTCGCGGCAGTCCGTGAGCAGTTCTTC.

The J gene is TRBJ1-2, the V gene TRBV30; D unclear. The germline CDR1 and CDR2 sequences are GTSNPN and SVGIG (reference sequence). This CDR3 region has 15 residues. Trimming left V 3 bases short and J 3 bases short, with 17 bases between. The CDR3 spells CAWRPETLLHYGYTF. The CDR3 nucleotides read TGTGCCTGGAGACCCGAGACTCTACTCCACTATGGCTACACCTTC.

The J gene is TRBJ1-2, the V gene TRBV4-2, with 8 nucleotides matching TRBD1. With 0 bases clipped from V and 3 bases from J, the junction kept 3 bases outside the gene matches. Germline V gene lookup returns CDR1 LGHNA and CDR2 YNFKEQ. This CDR3 comprises 15 residues. CDR3 in DNA: TGTGCCAGCAGCCAAGATCAGGGGGCAGACTATGGCTACACCTTC. Amino acid sequence: CASSQDQGADYGYTF.

The chain employs TRBV5-1 and TRBJ2-5, with D unclear. V was shortened by 0 bases and J by 4 bases, with 13 bases between the two germline ends. Germline loops: CDR1 SGHRS, CDR2 YFSETQ. CDR3 length: 15 residues. Here the CDR3 reads CASSLGARVGETQYF. The CDR3 DNA sequence: TGCGCCAGCAGCTTGGGGGCCCGGGTGGGAGAGACCCAGTACTTC.

The V call is TRBV7-6, the J call TRBJ1-5; D unresolved. With 5 bases removed from V and 4 bases from J, the gap between germline ends came to 9 bases. The CDR3 runs to 13 residues. Germline CDR1 SGHVS, CDR2 FNYEAQ. CDR3 amino acids: CASSPAENQPQHF. CDR3 DNA sequence: TGTGCCAGCAGCCCAGCAGAGAATCAGCCCCAGCATTTT.

The chain carries TRBV28 and TRBJ2-7; no clear D. V was clipped by 3 bases and J by 6 bases, with 6 bases between them. The CDR3 covers 11 residues. The germline V gene has CDR1 MDHEN and CDR2 SYDVKM. The CDR3 DNA sequence: TGTGCCAGCAGTTTCATCATCGAGCAGTACTTC. As protein: CASSFIIEQYF.

V is TRBV15 and J is TRBJ2-5; the D gene is possibly TRBD1 (6 bases). V was pared by 2 bases and J by 5 bases, with 15 bases between. The germline gives CDR1 LNHNV, CDR2 YYDKDF (reference sequence). The CDR3 is 15 amino acids. The DNA for the CDR3 is TGTGCCACCAGCAGAACCCAACAGGGACGGGAGACCCAGTACTTC. Protein product: CATSRTQQGRETQYF.

As to this clone: Other nucleotide sequences from this sample produce the same CDR3. The chain uses TRBV7-9 and TRBJ1-1; TRBD1 is a possible D gene (5 bases). The V end lost 11 bases, the J end lost 0 bases, and 13 bases lay between the germline ends. The CDR3 is made up of 13 amino acids. Germline V gene sequence: CDR1 SEHNR, CDR2 FQNEAQ (reference sequence). The CDR3 region has the DNA TGTGCCGGCTGTTCGACAGTGAACACTGAAGCTTTCTTT. Its protein is CAGCSTVNTEAFF.

V and J are TRBV6-1 and TRBJ2-7, with unresolved D. The CDR3 sequence is 14 residues long. Per germline, CDR1 MNHNS and CDR2 SASEGT. Trimming cost V 8 bases and J 2 bases, with 16 bases left between them. This chain's CDR3 is CASAPGRPAYEQYV. DNA of the CDR3: TGTGCCAGCGCGCCCGGGCGCCCCGCCTACGAGCAGTACGTC.

The chain uses TRBV6-5 and TRBJ1-4; D gene unclear. The V and J ends lost 5 bases and 4 bases respectively, with 11 bases between them. Germline assignment: CDR1 MNHEY and CDR2 SVGAGI. This CDR3 has 14 residues. CDR3 DNA: TGTGCCAGCAGTCGGCCAGGTCTTAATGAAAAACTGTTTTTT. It translates to CASSRPGLNEKLFF.

The V and J genes are TRBV30 and TRBJ1-5; the D is unclear. The CDR3 is 14 amino acids. Trimming cost V 0 bases and J 3 bases, with 9 bases left between them. Germline CDR1 is GTSNPN and CDR2 is SVGIG (reference sequence). CDR3 region: CAWSVGLVNQPQHF. CDR3 bases: TGTGCCTGGAGTGTAGGACTCGTCAATCAGCCCCAGCATTTT.

Of note for this clone: Given the absence of the conserved phenylalanine or tryptophan at the CDR3 end, a read error is likely. V gene TRBV7-6 combines with J gene TRBJ1-1; 9 positions agree with TRBD1. Per germline, CDR1 SGHVS and CDR2 FNYEAQ. The CDR3 has 17 residues. J gave up 0 bases and V 1 base, and 6 bases lay outside the gene matches. CDR3 nucleotide sequence: TGTGCCAGCAGCTTAGAAACAGGGGGCTACATGAACACTGAAGCTTTCCTT. Translated: CASSLETGGYMNTEAFL.

The chain combines TRBV7-2 with TRBJ2-5; 7 bases are shared with TRBD2. Trimming removed 6 bases from V and 3 bases from J; junction bases left unmatched: 4. This CDR3 is built from 13 residues. Germline V lookup: CDR1 SGHTA, CDR2 FQGNSA. CDR3 region: CASRRLAEETQYF. CDR3 sequence (DNA): TGTGCCAGCAGGAGGCTAGCGGAAGAGACCCAGTACTTC. Full variable domain (rest looked up from reference TRBV7-2 and TRBJ2-5): GAGVSQSPSNKVTEKGKDVELRCDPISGHTALYWYRQSLGQGLEFLIYFQGNSAPDKSGLPSDRFSAERTGGSVSTLTIQRTQQEDSAVYLCASRRLAEETQYFGPGTRLLVL.

The gene calls are TRBV19 and TRBJ1-4, with D tentatively TRBD1 (5 bases). Trimming took 3 bases from V and 8 from J, leaving 13 bases between them. The CDR3 totals 14 residues. The V gene's germline CDR1 is LNHDA and CDR2 SQIVND (reference sequence). CDR3 bases: TGTGCCAGTAGTATCGGCCAGGGACGGGAAAAACTGTTTTTT. It codes for CASSIGQGREKLFF.

Turning to this clone: The sample has other DNA sequences that encode this CDR3 too. V gene TRBV28 combines with J gene TRBJ1-5; D gene unclear. Trimming took 3 bases from V and 4 from J, leaving 1 base between them. From germline, CDR1 is MDHEN and CDR2 SYDVKM. The CDR3 runs to 11 residues. CDR3 in DNA: TGTGCCAGCAGTTTGAATCAGCCCCAGCATTTT. Residues: CASSLNQPQHF. Using reference TRBV28 and TRBJ1-5 for the parts outside the CDR3, the full variable domain is DVKVTQSSRYLVKRTGEKVFLECVQDMDHENMFWYRQDPGLGLRLIYFSYDVKMKEKGDIPEGYSVSREKKERFSLILESASTNQTSMYLCASSLNQPQHFGDGTRLSIL.

The rearrangement uses TRBV9 and TRBJ1-4, with a tentative D call TRBD1 (6 bases). Germline V gene lookup returns CDR1 SGDLS and CDR2 YYNGEE. V was trimmed by 0 bases and J by 8 bases, leaving 14 bases between them. The CDR3 runs to 15 residues. CDR3 amino acids: CASSVGGGEGEKLFF. CDR3 bases: TGTGCCAGCAGCGTAGGGGGGGGCGAAGGAGAAAAACTGTTTTTT.

Details on this clone: Compared with germline, one end of the junction differs, possibly owing to a read error. V usage is TRBV2 and J usage is TRBJ1-6; TRBD1 agrees at 9 bases. The CDR3 is 16 amino acids. Per germline, CDR1 SNHLY and CDR2 FYNNEI. The CDR3 nucleotides are TGTGCCAGCAGAGAAGGGACAGGGAGAGTTAATTCACCCCTCCACTTT. Its protein is CASREGTGRVNSPLHF.

The V and J genes are TRBV6-6 and TRBJ2-2; 8 bases line up with TRBD1. V lost 8 bases to trimming and J lost 9 bases; unmatched junction nucleotides: 5. The germline CDR1 and CDR2 sequences are MNHNY and SVGAGI (reference sequence). This CDR3 comprises 12 residues. The CDR3 sequence: CASGAGGRELFF. The CDR3 nucleotides read TGTGCCAGCGGCGCAGGGGGCAGGGAGCTGTTTTTT.